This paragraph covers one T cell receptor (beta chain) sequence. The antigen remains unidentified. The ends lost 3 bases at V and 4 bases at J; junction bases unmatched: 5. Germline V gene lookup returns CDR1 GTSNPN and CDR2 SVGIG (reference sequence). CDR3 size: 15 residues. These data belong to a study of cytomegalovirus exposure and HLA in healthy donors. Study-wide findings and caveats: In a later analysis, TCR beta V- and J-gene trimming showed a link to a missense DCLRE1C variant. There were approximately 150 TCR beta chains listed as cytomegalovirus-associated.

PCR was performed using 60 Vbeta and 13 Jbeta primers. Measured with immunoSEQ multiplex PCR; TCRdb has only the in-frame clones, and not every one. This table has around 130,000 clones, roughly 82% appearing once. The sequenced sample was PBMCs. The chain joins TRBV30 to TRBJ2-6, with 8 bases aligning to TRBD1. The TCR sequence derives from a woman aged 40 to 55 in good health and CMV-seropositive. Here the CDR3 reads CAWRRRGPGANVLTF. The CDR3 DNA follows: TGTGCCTGGAGGCGCAGGGGGCCCGGGGCCAACGTCCTGACTTTC.